Sequencing of this T cell receptor (beta chain) was carried out in a study of blood T cell repertoires in COVID-19. V was shortened by 10 bases and J by 7 bases, with 28 bases between the two germline ends. CDR1 and CDR2 from the germline V gene are MNHEY and SMNVEV (reference sequence). The CDR3 runs 17 residues. Produced via immunoSEQ multiplex PCR; TCRdb's table is partial and in-frame only. The repertoire includes roughly 77,000 clones, around 89% of them detected once, and 5.5% to 8.5% sits in the top ten. This clone was seen a handful of times. Sequencing was carried out using peripheral blood. This sequence was found in a woman older than 75 with active COVID-19. This chain connects TRBV27 to TRBJ2-2; possible D gene TRBD1, 5 bases. This CDR3 is CATSGLVDRGALGELFF. DNA for the CDR3: TGTGCCACGTCGGGCCTCGTCGACAGAGGAGCCCTCGGGGAGCTGTTTTTT.